Included here is one T cell receptor beta chain sequence, with context. This clone occurred a few times. Its antigen is not yet known. No quality values exist for individual bases; no much larger clone is one base distant. Genomic DNA was extracted from sorted cells for sequencing of the TCRbeta CDR3 region. The immunoSEQ Assay was used for sequencing of TCRbeta CDR3 regions. TCRdb holds this immuneACCESS table with in-frame rearrangements only. Some clones are missing; in checked studies, unresolved V genes explain under half, and the rest has no known cause. Across this sample there are 50,000 to 65,000 clones, with less than 90% seen only once. The leading ten clones occupy under 0.75% of the sample. CDR1 and CDR2, per the germline V gene, are SGDLS and YYNGEE. Trimming takes 0 bases from V and 4 bases from J, and the germline ends sit 13 bases apart. The CDR3 starts with the cysteine, ends with the phenylalanine, and has 16 residues. CDR3 DNA is the only sequence kept; it has 48 bases, read in frame from the first base.

Patients with autoimmune disease history or receiving systemic immunosuppression were excluded from the trial. Peripheral blood for TCR sequencing was drawn from every dose cohort at baseline, at cycle 4 day 1 and at cycle 7 day 1. The samples were drawn from a first-in-human, open-label, multicenter phase I dose-escalation trial of ivuxolimab. Adults with locally advanced or metastatic head and neck squamous cell, hepatocellular, melanoma or renal cell carcinoma were enrolled in the trial. Before TCR sequencing, CD4+ and CD8+ T cells were separately sorted from peripheral blood. This sample was included in a study of OX40 agonist ivuxolimab in advanced cancers. In the study overall: Ivuxolimab was a fully human IgG2 agonistic monoclonal antibody targeting the costimulatory receptor OX40 (CD134). Intravenous ivuxolimab was administered to patients every 2 weeks at six dose levels: 0.01, 0.1, 0.3, 1.5, 3 and 10 mg/kg. Of the 50 or so patients in dose escalation, some 20 had hepatocellular carcinoma, approximately 15 had melanoma, 9 had renal cell carcinoma and 9 had head and neck cancer. In the dose-escalation cohort, more than 75% of patients were male, and the mean age was approximately 64 years, with a range of about 23 to 90. Prior anti-PD-1, anti-PD-L1 or anti-CTLA-4 therapy was permitted, and checkpoint inhibitors had been received by less than 45% of dose-escalation patients. Partial responses occurred in three dose-escalation patients, of whom one had hepatocellular carcinoma and two had cutaneous melanoma. The point of sequencing TCRbeta in the periphery was to test whether ivuxolimab changed TCR sequence diversity and drove clonal T-cell expansion. The monotherapy dose-escalation portion (N of about 52 patients) of the phase I ivuxolimab trial is reported in the paper. On the study overall, not on this receptor specifically: At doses of 0.1 to 3.0 mg/kg, clonal expansion of both CD4+ and CD8+ blood T cells was observed from baseline to week 6. In the 0.1-3.0 mg/kg groups, partial responders had among the lowest normalized peripheral clonal expansion, particularly in CD8+ T cells. After ivuxolimab, expanded clones were on average more numerous among CD8+ T cells than among CD4+ T cells. Which antigens the clonally expanded peripheral T cells were specific for was not determined. Low levels of normalized T-cell clonal expansion were also seen in some nonresponding patients.

This TCR was recovered from an adult with an advanced solid tumor such as melanoma, head and neck, liver or kidney cancer. The rearranged segments are TRBV9 and TRBJ2-2; the best D guess is TRBD1, with 6 bases matching. The sequencing here drew on CD4+ or CD8+ T cells sorted from blood, taken in a trial of the OX40 agonist ivuxolimab. The DNA sequence reads TGTGCCAGCAGCGTAGCACTAAACAGGGCCACCGGGGAGCTGTTTTTT. It translates to CASSVALNRATGELFF.